A single T cell receptor (beta chain) is shown here with its context. Its antigen remains unidentified. This sample stems from a study of T cell responses to AZD1222 COVID-19 vaccine. General study findings and limits: An increase in Spike-specific TCR breadth and depth was observed after two AZD1222 doses. At baseline, just six or seven AZD1222 recipients tested seropositive. The donor group comprised mostly white British people and more females; the analysis possibly underestimated clonal diversity.

TCRdb's copy holds only in-frame clones and misses some; the assay was immunoSEQ multiplex PCR. The sample lists about 120,000 clones; 87% were seen once. The germline V gene encodes CDR1 SGHNT and CDR2 YYREEE (reference sequence). With 4 bases removed from V and 2 bases from J, the gap between germline ends came to 15 bases. There are 15 residues in the CDR3. The chain employs TRBV5-4 and TRBJ2-5; no clear D gene. The receptor was isolated from an adult who received the AZD1222 COVID-19 vaccine. This material consisted of peripheral blood, taken 28 days after the second AZD1222 dose. The chain's CDR3 is CASSHQQGEQETQYF. The CDR3 bases are TGTGCCAGCAGCCATCAACAAGGAGAACAAGAGACCCAGTACTTC.